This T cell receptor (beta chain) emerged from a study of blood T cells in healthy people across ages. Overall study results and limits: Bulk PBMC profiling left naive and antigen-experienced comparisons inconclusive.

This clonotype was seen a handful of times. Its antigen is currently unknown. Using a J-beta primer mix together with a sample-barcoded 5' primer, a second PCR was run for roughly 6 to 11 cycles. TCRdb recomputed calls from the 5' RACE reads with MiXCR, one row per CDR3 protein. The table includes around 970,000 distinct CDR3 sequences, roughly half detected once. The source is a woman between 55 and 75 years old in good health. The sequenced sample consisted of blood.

Written as DNA, the CDR3 is TGTGCCAGCAGCCCTAGTGCGGCCTTGGGTTACAATGAGCAGTTCTTC. This sequence encodes CASSPSAALGYNEQFF. The gene calls are TRBV3-1 and TRBJ2-1; D is uncertain. Germline V gene lookup returns CDR1 LGHDT and CDR2 YNNKEL (reference sequence). Trimming took off 4 bases at V and 4 bases at J, with 17 bases between the two ends. The CDR3 is made up of 16 amino acids.